What follows is one T cell receptor beta chain and its context. Its antigen is still unknown. The entry originates in a study of identifying expanded T cells in peripheral blood. Study observations and caveats: Two-week clone count variance significantly increased as total template count grew. About 1.2 clones differed between technical replicates, versus approximately 16 and 20 over time.

The data were produced by immunoSEQ multiplex PCR, yet TCRdb's version contains in-frame clones alone and is incomplete. The table lists about 78,000 clones, around 89% of them singletons. Germline values: CDR1 MNHEY, CDR2 SMNVEV (reference sequence). Deletions cut 5 bases from V and 0 bases from J, with 8 bases between. The CDR3 consists of 13 residues. Collection occurred without any documented infections or immune events in donors. The chain is built from TRBV27 and TRBJ2-7; D is ambiguous. The clonotype originates from a person aged 18 to 70 in good health. Sequencing was carried out using blood. The CDR3 here is CASSPTGSYEQYF. CDR3 nucleotides: TGTGCCAGCAGTCCCACCGGCTCCTACGAGCAGTACTTC.